The 16 T cell receptor beta chains reported below all come from one sample, sequenced in a study of a mutant IDH1 vaccine in newly diagnosed glioma. Antigen specificity for these receptors is unknown. This sample's time point: week 5, during vaccination. Mutant IDH1 20-mer peptide, at 300 ug, made up each vaccine dose, with topical imiquimod. The protocol was immunoSEQ multiplex PCR, while the TCRdb copy is restricted to in-frame clones and leaves out a portion. Of 39,000 or so clones in the sample, 75% to 85% are singletons; the top ten hold roughly 5.5%. The sample in question was PBMCs, obtained from a glioma patient whose treatment included an IDH1 peptide vaccine. All receptors come from a man aged 35-49 years with glioma.

The chain joins TRBV2 to TRBJ1-3, with TRBD1 as a possible D gene (5 bases). Germline V lookup: CDR1 SNHLY, CDR2 FYNNEI. V was clipped by 4 bases and J by 2 bases, with 15 bases between them. The CDR3 consists of 16 residues. CDR3 in DNA: TGTGCCAGCAGTGCTCAGGGAGGGTTGGCTGGAAACACCATATATTTT. Encoded protein: CASSAQGGLAGNTIYF.

This sequence joins TRBV18 and TRBJ2-5; TRBD2 matches at 8 bases. The trim removed 3 bases at V and 4 bases at J, leaving 10 bases unmatched. Germline V gives CDR1 KGHSH, CDR2 LQKENI. The CDR3 is 16 amino acids. CDR3 residues: CASSPRGGLLGETQYF. The CDR3 DNA reads TGTGCCAGCTCACCCCGCGGGGGGCTCCTGGGAGAGACCCAGTACTTC.

The chain uses TRBV19 and TRBJ2-2; D is ambiguous. Trimming removed 2 bases at V and 6 bases at J, with 7 bases between. The CDR3 length is 13 residues. Germline V lookup: CDR1 LNHDA, CDR2 SQIVND (reference sequence). CDR3 residues: CASSIQVPGELFF. The CDR3 DNA is TGTGCCAGTAGTATACAGGTCCCCGGGGAGCTGTTTTTT.

This clone was recorded a few times. The chain is built from TRBV11-2 and TRBJ1-1; possible D gene TRBD1, 6 bases. The CDR3 covers 15 residues. Trimming cost V 8 bases and J 0 bases, with 16 bases left between them. The V gene's germline CDR1 is SGHAT and CDR2 FQNNGV. CDR3 residues: CASELRGGMNTEAFF. In DNA, the CDR3 is TGTGCCAGCGAGCTAAGGGGGGGAATGAACACTGAAGCTTTCTTT.

J is TRBJ2-3 and V is TRBV5-6, with a tentative D call TRBD1 (6 bases). Germline CDR1 SGHDT, CDR2 YYEEEE. Between the trimmed V and J ends, which lost 1 base and 0 bases, there was a span of 9 bases. This CDR3 spans 15 amino acids. CDR3 loop: CASSLTGLSTDTQYF. The CDR3 nucleotides are TGTGCCAGCAGCTTGACAGGGCTTAGCACAGATACGCAGTATTTT.

The chain uses TRBV19 and TRBJ1-3, with 7 bases matching TRBD1. This CDR3 spans 16 amino acids. J was trimmed by 4 bases and V by 6 bases; bases with no gene match: 12. Germline V lookup: CDR1 LNHDA, CDR2 SQIVND (reference sequence). The chain's CDR3 is CASRKLEGARGNTIYF. CDR3 in DNA: TGTGCCAGTAGAAAATTGGAGGGGGCGAGAGGAAACACCATATATTTT.

CDR3 residues: CATTLGGELFF. In DNA form, the CDR3 reads TGTGCCACCACTCTAGGCGGGGAGCTGTTTTTT. This chain connects TRBV27 to TRBJ2-2, with D unclear. The germline V gene has CDR1 MNHEY and CDR2 SMNVEV (reference sequence). V shed 10 bases and J shed 7 bases, with 10 bases lying between them. This CDR3 spans 11 amino acids.

This chain links TRBV7-9 with TRBJ1-6, with D perhaps TRBD1 (5 bases). The CDR3 spans 15 residues. The ends were cut back, 6 bases at V and 7 bases at J, with 16 bases in the middle. Germline V gene lookup returns CDR1 SEHNR and CDR2 FQNEAQ (reference sequence). The CDR3 is CASRDSRVPNSPLHF. The CDR3 DNA is TGTGCCAGCAGGGATAGCAGGGTGCCGAATTCACCCCTCCACTTT.

The chain has TRBV11-3 and TRBJ2-6; D remains ambiguous. Trimming took off 5 bases at V and 2 bases at J, with 4 bases between the two ends. Germline lookup yields CDR1 SGHNT and CDR2 YENEEA. This CDR3 is 13 amino acids long. CDR3 nucleotides: TGTGCCAGCAGCGAGCCTGGGGCCAACGTCCTGACTTTC. This gives the protein CASSEPGANVLTF. Filled out from reference TRBV11-3 and TRBJ2-6, the complete variable domain reads EAGVVQSPRYKIIEKKQPVAFWCNPISGHNTLYWYLQNLGQGPELLIRYENEEAVDDSQLPKDRFSAERLKGVDSTLKIQPAELGDSAVYLCASSEPGANVLTFGAGSRLTVL.

The J gene is TRBJ2-7, the V gene TRBV2; weak D call: TRBD2 (6 bases). Per the germline V gene, CDR1 is SNHLY and CDR2 is FYNNEI. Trimming left V 2 bases short and J 6 bases short, with 23 bases between. The CDR3 spans 17 residues. CDR3 protein: CASSETGLYPNLGEQYF. CDR3 DNA sequence: TGTGCCAGCAGTGAAACGGGACTGTACCCTAATTTGGGCGAGCAGTACTTC.

This clone was detected only once. The chain has TRBV30 and TRBJ1-5; the D gene is possibly TRBD1 (6 bases). In germline, CDR1 is GTSNPN, CDR2 SVGIG (reference sequence). The V end lost 1 base, the J end lost 6 bases, and 10 bases lay between the germline ends. This CDR3 has 13 amino acids. The CDR3 here is CAWSGGGGQPQHF. The CDR3 bases are TGTGCCTGGAGTGGAGGGGGGGGTCAGCCCCAGCATTTT.

The gene calls are TRBV19 and TRBJ1-1; D is unclear. This CDR3 contains 14 residues. V was trimmed by 4 bases and J by 4 bases, leaving 13 bases between them. Germline V CDR1 and CDR2: LNHDA, SQIVND (reference sequence). The CDR3 region is CASSTPHRGTEAFF. CDR3 in DNA: TGTGCCAGTAGTACCCCTCACCGAGGCACTGAAGCTTTCTTT.

The chain has TRBV7-9 and TRBJ1-4; D remains unclear. Trimming took off 1 base at V and 3 bases at J, with 6 bases between the two ends. The CDR3 covers 14 residues. Germline values: CDR1 SEHNR, CDR2 FQNEAQ (reference sequence). CDR3 amino acids: CASSLVWPNEKLFF. In DNA, the CDR3 is TGTGCCAGCAGCTTAGTATGGCCTAATGAAAAACTGTTTTTT.

J is TRBJ2-2 and V is TRBV5-6, with 7 bases identical to TRBD1. This CDR3 comprises 16 residues. Germline CDR1 is SGHDT and CDR2 is YYEEEE. The V segment lost 1 base and the J segment 3 bases; nucleotides outside the gene matches: 6. CDR3 amino acids: CASSLRQGIDTGELFF. CDR3 sequence (DNA): TGTGCCAGCAGCTTGAGACAGGGTATCGACACCGGGGAGCTGTTTTTT.

The V call is TRBV5-5, the J call TRBJ2-3, with 13 bases aligning to TRBD2. From germline, CDR1 is SGHKS and CDR2 YYEKEE (reference sequence). The trim removed 5 bases at V and 4 bases at J, leaving 1 base unmatched. This CDR3 has 14 amino acids. DNA for the CDR3: TGTGCCAGCAGACTAGCGGGGGGGTCAGATACGCAGTATTTT. It encodes CASRLAGGSDTQYF.

The rearrangement uses TRBV5-1 and TRBJ2-7, with 7 positions matching TRBD2. V was clipped by 4 bases and J by 3 bases; unmatched bases: 7. This CDR3 has 14 amino acids. Germline CDR1 reads SGHRS; CDR2 reads YFSETQ. CDR3 in amino acids: CASSPGGTNYEQYF. The DNA of the CDR3 is TGCGCCAGCAGCCCCGGGGGGACCAACTACGAGCAGTACTTC. Variable domain in full (rest from reference TRBV5-1 and TRBJ2-7): KAGVTQTPRYLIKTRGQQVTLSCSPISGHRSVSWYQQTPGQGLQFLFEYFSETQRNKGNFPGRFSGRQFSNSRSEMNVSTLELGDSALYLCASSPGGTNYEQYFGPGTRLTVT.